A selection of T cell receptor beta chains follows, all from one sample in a study of control samples from healthy donors and cancer patients. Measured with immunoSEQ multiplex PCR; TCRdb has only the in-frame clones, and not every one. Altogether 120,000 to 150,000 clones are present, roughly 92% being singletons, with the ten largest covering over 9%. Sequencing used blood. These receptors all come from a man aged 25-45 years in good health. The CDR3 runs from the conserved cysteine through the conserved F or W. D genes are given only for firm matches. Clone size, where shown, is once, few, many, or a class for clones that have expanded.

j_call v_call clone_size d_call cdr3_nt cdr3_aa
TRBJ2-3 TRBV10-1 - - TGCGCCAGCAGTGGTGCCACAGATACGCAGTATTTT CASSGATDTQYF
TRBJ2-6 TRBV19 - - TGTGCCAGTAGTATAATGAGACTTCAGAGCTCTGGGGCCAACGTCCTGACTTTC CASSIMRLQSSGANVLTF
TRBJ1-1 TRBV19 - TRBD1 TGTGCCAGTAGCCCCCACCCGACAGGGCTGACTGAAGCTTTCTTT CASSPHPTGLTEAFF
TRBJ2-5 TRBV27 - TRBD1 TGTGCCAGCAGTTCGCCGACAGGGGGCGTGGAGACCCAGTACTTC CASSSPTGGVETQYF
TRBJ2-5 TRBV7-9 - - TGTGCCAGCAGTTCTCAAGAGACCCAGTACTTC CASSSQETQYF
TRBJ2-2 TRBV30 - TRBD1 TGTGCCTGGAGTGGCAGGACAGGGTGGTCCGGGGAGCTGTTTTTT CAWSGRTGWSGELFF
TRBJ2-7 TRBV10-3 - - TGTGCCACCCACCGGGACTTCTCCTACGAGCAGTACTTC CATHRDFSYEQYF
TRBJ2-5 TRBV2 - - TGTGCCAGCAGTCTTCGCGGCAGACAAGAGACCCAGTACTTC CASSLRGRQETQYF
TRBJ2-3 TRBV11-2 once TRBD2 TGTGCCAGCAGCCTTAGCGGGAGGGCCACAGATACGCAGTATTTT CASSLSGRATDTQYF
TRBJ2-1 TRBV7-8 - TRBD2 TGTGCCAGCAGCCCGCTGATAGCGGGAGGGGATGAGCAGTTCTTC CASSPLIAGGDEQFF
TRBJ2-7 TRBV7-2 - TRBD2 TGTGCCAGCAGCAGAACTAGCGGCACCTACGAGCAGTACTTC CASSRTSGTYEQYF
TRBJ2-5 TRBV28 - - TGTGCCAGCAGTACCCGGACAGCCGGAGGGGCCCAGTACTTC CASSTRTAGGAQYF
TRBJ1-1 TRBV11-2 - - TGTGCCAGCAGCTTATCTCAGGGGCGCACTGAAGCTTTCTTT CASSLSQGRTEAFF
TRBJ2-7 TRBV13 once - TGTGCCAGCAGCTTAGGCCGAGGGGCCGCGAGGTCGAGCGAGCAGTACTTC CASSLGRGAARSSEQYF
TRBJ2-7 TRBV6-2/TRBV6-3 - - TGTGCCAGCAGTAGTTTGGGGTACGGCTACGAGCAGTACTTC CASSSLGYGYEQYF
TRBJ1-5 TRBV18 once - TGTGCCAGCTCCCCAGGGGTATCGGTCCAGCCCCAGCATTTT CASSPGVSVQPQHF
TRBJ1-2 TRBV12-3/TRBV12-4 - - TGTGCCAGCAGTCCGCACGGGAAAGATGGCTACACCTTC CASSPHGKDGYTF
TRBJ1-6 TRBV6-5 - - TGTGCCAGCAAAAGAGGGTTAATCGCTAATTCACCCCTCCACTTT CASKRGLIANSPLHF
TRBJ1-2 TRBV12-5 - TRBD1 TGTGCTAGTGGTTTGACAGCGACAGGGGGGTTAAATGGCTACACCTTC CASGLTATGGLNGYTF
TRBJ1-5 TRBV28 - - TGTGCCAGCAGTCGAATTTATAGCAATCAGCCCCAGCATTTT CASSRIYSNQPQHF
TRBJ1-2 TRBV6-5 once - TGTGCCAGCAGTTACGGAGGGGGGGCGTATGGCTACACCTTC CASSYGGGAYGYTF
TRBJ2-3 TRBV11-2 - - TGTGCCAGCAGCTTAGATGGGCCAGATACGCAGTATTTT CASSLDGPDTQYF
TRBJ1-2 TRBV30 few - TGTGCCTGGACCTATTTGAGGGATGGCTACACCTTC CAWTYLRDGYTF
TRBJ1-2 TRBV7-9 - - TGTGCCAGCAGCTTAGGGGAAAATGGCTACACCTTC CASSLGENGYTF
TRBJ2-7 TRBV2 - TRBD1 TGTGCCAGCAGACCGGGACAGGGGGCTTACGAGCAGTACTTC CASRPGQGAYEQYF
TRBJ2-3 TRBV10-3 - TRBD1 TGTGCCATCAGGGATAAGACAGGGGCTCTAGATACGCAGTATTTT CAIRDKTGALDTQYF
TRBJ1-4 TRBV4-3 - - TGCGCCAGCAGCCAAGAATCAAGGGCCAGGAGTAATGAAAAACTGTTTTTT CASSQESRARSNEKLFF
TRBJ2-5 TRBV21-1 - - TGTGCCAGCAGCAAAACATTTAGTGAAAACCAAGAGACCCAGTACTTC CASSKTFSENQETQYF
TRBJ2-1 TRBV27 - TRBD2 TGTGCCAGCAGTTTATTGCGGGGGGTATCCTCCTACAATGAGCAGTTCTTC CASSLLRGVSSYNEQFF
TRBJ2-4 TRBV19 once - TGTGCCAGTAGTTTAGCGTTAACCAAAAACATTCAGTACTTC CASSLALTKNIQYF
TRBJ1-1 TRBV6-1 few - TGTGCCAGCAGTGAAGCACCAGAAGGCCGGAACACTGAAGCTTTCTTT CASSEAPEGRNTEAFF
TRBJ2-7 TRBV28 - - TGTGCCAGCAGTGTCCCCCAAGCTCCCTACGAGCAGTACTTC CASSVPQAPYEQYF
TRBJ2-3 TRBV7-8 few TRBD2 TGTGCCAGCAGCCGCCGGGGGAGGGCAGATACGCAGTATTTT CASSRRGRADTQYF
TRBJ1-1 TRBV5-1 - - TGCGCCAGCAGCTTGACACCGAACACTGAAGCTTTCTTT CASSLTPNTEAFF
TRBJ2-6 TRBV11-3 - - TGTGCCAGCAGCTTCGGGGGCGTGCACTCTGGGGCCAACGTCCTGACTTTC CASSFGGVHSGANVLTF
TRBJ1-2 TRBV28 - - TGTGCCAGCAGGGCCAGAGTCCCTAACTATGGCTACACCTTC CASRARVPNYGYTF
TRBJ1-2 TRBV9 - TRBD1 TGTGCCAGCAGCCCGGGACAGGGGGGTTGGGATTCTGGCTACACCTTC CASSPGQGGWDSGYTF
TRBJ2-7 TRBV6-5 - TRBD2 TGTGCCAGCAGTACAGATAGCGGGGGGGACTACGAGCAGTACTTC CASSTDSGGDYEQYF
TRBJ1-2 TRBV30 - - TGTGCCTGGAGTTCCAGGGAGCTCTATGGCTACACCTTC CAWSSRELYGYTF
TRBJ1-1 TRBV5-4 - - TGTGCCAGCAGCTTGGACACGAACACTGAAGCTTTCTTT CASSLDTNTEAFF
TRBJ1-2 TRBV7-9 - - TGTGCCAGCAGCTCCCCCCAGGGGCCTAACTATGGCTACACCTTC CASSSPQGPNYGYTF
TRBJ1-1 TRBV28 - TRBD1 TGTGCCAGCAGTTCACCCCAGGGACAGGCTGCGACTGAAGCTTTCTTT CASSSPQGQAATEAFF
TRBJ2-3 TRBV14 - - TGTGCCAGCAGCCAAGATTCTAAGAGAGATACGCAGTATTTT CASSQDSKRDTQYF
TRBJ2-1 TRBV5-6 once TRBD1 TGTGCCAGCGGCTCAGGGGGTAATGAGCAGTTCTTC CASGSGGNEQFF
TRBJ1-5 TRBV5-1 - TRBD1 TGCGCCATCCCGGACAGGGGAGGTCGTCAGCCCCAGCATTTT CAIPDRGGRQPQHF